This TCR beta chain came from a study of T cells in Graves' hyperthyroidism and ophthalmopathy. Lactation, pregnancy, other autoimmune disease or uncontrolled infection led to exclusion of patients. RNA transcripts served as the template for amplifying TCR beta CDR3 regions. The HTBI primer set drove a first-round RT-PCR of the TCR CDR3. TCRdb redid the calling of the multiplex PCR reads with MiXCR, one entry per CDR3 protein. Of 500,000 to 550,000 distinct CDR3 sequences listed, about 20% were seen once; the top ten hold roughly 29%. Study conclusions and caveats: Blood also carried most thyroid clonotypes expanded above 0.001. Ophthalmopathy and stable hyperthyroidism were separated by a 13 V-J model.

The germline V gene encodes CDR1 WSHSY and CDR2 SAAADI. Between the trimmed V and J ends, which lost 3 bases and 0 bases, there was a span of 11 bases. The CDR3 covers 15 residues. This clonotype was observed a handful of times. No antigen is known for it. This sequence was found in a man aged 18-30 years with Graves' hyperthyroidism. The chain employs TRBV10-2 and TRBJ2-5, with D hard to call. The sample comprised blood. CDR3 bases: TGCGCCAGCAGTGAAACTCGGGCCTACCAAGAGACCCAGTACTTC. It translates to CASSETRAYQETQYF.